These T cell receptor beta chains were read from a single sample in a study of blood T cell repertoires in COVID-19. The repertoire was sequenced with immunoSEQ multiplex PCR; TCRdb's copy has only in-frame clones and lacks some. This table has 99,000 or so clones, approximately 86% appearing once. Sequenced input: peripheral blood. Source of these receptors: a woman between 55 and 75 years old in a cohort sampled during active or convalescent COVID-19. Each CDR3 is given with its conserved first and last residue. Each record gives: V gene, CDR3 length, clone size, J gene, D gene, CDR3 DNA, CDR3 protein. The D gene is left open where the match is weak. The size entry is marked missing in some rows and otherwise reads once, few, many or a size class.

>TRBV2|15|once|TRBJ2-1|TRBD2
TGTGCCAGCAGTGAAAGTAGCGGGAGGATCAATGAGCAGTTCTTC
CASSESSGRINEQFF
>TRBV10-3|15|NA|TRBJ2-7|NA
TGTGCCATCAGTGAGCTGGCCAGTGTGTCCTACGAGCAGTACTTC
CAISELASVSYEQYF
>TRBV5-1|15|once|TRBJ1-4|TRBD1
TGCGCCAGCAGCTCAGGGGGAGTTGTAGATGAAAAACTGTTTTTT
CASSSGGVVDEKLFF
>TRBV6-5|13|NA|TRBJ1-1|NA
TGTGCCAGCAGGTTTACAGGGTATACTGAAGCTTTCTTT
CASRFTGYTEAFF
>TRBV7-9|14|NA|TRBJ1-2|NA
TGTGCCAGCAGCTTAGCGCGAGGGGGCTATGGCTACACCTTC
CASSLARGGYGYTF
>TRBV5-1|17|NA|TRBJ1-3|NA
TGCGCCAGCAGCTTGGCTCCAGCGGCGGTCTCTGGAAACACCATATATTTT
CASSLAPAAVSGNTIYF
>TRBV7-9|14|NA|TRBJ1-2|TRBD1
TGTGCCAGCAGTCCTGACCCAGTGGCAGGGGGCGGTACCTTC
CASSPDPVAGGGTF
>TRBV5-1|17|NA|TRBJ2-2|TRBD2
TGCGCCAGCAGCTCTGGTGGCGGGGGGGCAGGCACCGGGGAGCTGTTTTTT
CASSSGGGGAGTGELFF
>TRBV24-1|12|NA|TRBJ1-2|TRBD1
TGTGCCACCAGAGGGACAGGGGATGGCTACACCTTC
CATRGTGDGYTF
>TRBV5-1|15|NA|TRBJ1-6|NA
TGCGCCAGCAGCCTCGGACAGCTATATAATTCACCCCTCCACTTT
CASSLGQLYNSPLHF
>TRBV4-1|15|NA|TRBJ1-4|NA
TGCGCCAGCAGCCAAGAGACCGGGATAGGCGAAAAACTGTTTTTT
CASSQETGIGEKLFF
>TRBV5-1|17|NA|TRBJ2-5|TRBD2
TGCGCCAGCAGCCCGGGAGGCTGGGAGGCCCGTAAAGAGACCCAGTACTTC
CASSPGGWEARKETQYF
>TRBV9|15|NA|TRBJ2-7|TRBD2
TGTGCCAGCAGCCCGGTAGGGGAGGGCAATTACGAGCAGTACTTC
CASSPVGEGNYEQYF
>TRBV2|13|NA|TRBJ1-1|NA
TGTGCCAGCAGTGTGGCAGGTGGCACTGAAGCTTTCTTT
CASSVAGGTEAFF
>TRBV5-1|14|NA|TRBJ1-1|NA
TGCGCCAGCAGCTCCCTGGCCCAGAACACTGAAGCTTTCTTT
CASSSLAQNTEAFF